This entry lists 10 T cell receptor beta chains sequenced from one sample in a study of blood T cell repertoires in COVID-19. This table comes from immunoSEQ multiplex PCR, and its TCRdb copy is limited to in-frame clones, with some not included. This table holds roughly 110,000 clones, approximately 90% found once. The source material was peripheral blood. These TCRs come from a woman aged 45-60 years with acute or convalescent COVID-19.

Here the CDR3 reads CASSPSLNTEAFF. The CDR3 DNA reads as TGTGCCAGCAGCCCTTCCTTGAACACTGAAGCTTTCTTT. The chain uses TRBV9 and TRBJ1-1; no clear D gene. The ends were cut back, 4 bases at V and 0 bases at J, with 7 bases in the middle. The germline V gene has CDR1 SGDLS and CDR2 YYNGEE. This CDR3 contains 13 residues. The complete variable domain, with remaining parts taken from reference TRBV9 and TRBJ1-1, reads DSGVTQTPKHLITATGQRVTLRCSPRSGDLSVYWYQQSLDQGLQFLIQYYNGEERAKGNILERFSAQQFPDLHSELNLSSLELGDSALYFCASSPSLNTEAFFGQGTRLTVV.

The CDR3 coding sequence is TGTGCCAGCAGTCCGGAGGGTCCTCGGGCCCTGAACACTGAAGCTTTCTTT. This encodes CASSPEGPRALNTEAFF. V usage is TRBV27 and J usage is TRBJ1-1; no clear D. V lost 5 bases and J 0 bases, leaving 19 bases between the germline ends. Germline V CDR1 and CDR2: MNHEY, SMNVEV (reference sequence). The CDR3 sequence is 17 residues long.

This clone was observed once. This chain uses TRBV3-1 (or the pseudogene TRBV3-2) with TRBJ1-6; D ambiguous. From germline, CDR1 is LGHDT and CDR2 YNNKEL (reference sequence). The CDR3 covers 16 residues. V gave up 4 bases and J gave up 6 bases, with 16 bases separating them. As DNA, the CDR3 is TGTGCCAGCAGCCCCGTCGTGGGCCATCCTAATTCACCCCTCCACTTT. This sequence encodes CASSPVVGHPNSPLHF.

This chain links TRBV28 with TRBJ2-5; 8 bases line up with TRBD1. Per germline, CDR1 MDHEN and CDR2 SYDVKM. This CDR3 contains 15 residues. V shed 4 bases and J 7 bases; nucleotides not matched to a gene: 11. DNA for the CDR3: TGTGCCAGCAGTTCGGACAGGGAAACTCACGGGACCCAGTACTTC. The encoded protein is CASSSDRETHGTQYF.

The CDR3, as DNA: TGTGCCAGCAGTTACTTACAGGGAAATGAGCAGTTCTTC. This translates into CASSYLQGNEQFF. The rearrangement links TRBV6-5 to TRBJ2-1; possibly TRBD1 for D (6 bases). In germline, CDR1 is MNHEY, CDR2 SVGAGI. The CDR3 covers 13 residues. The V end lost 1 base, the J end lost 7 bases, and 8 bases lay between the germline ends.

J is TRBJ2-7 and V is TRBV11-2; 9 bases align to TRBD1. The CDR3 contains 17 residues. Germline V gene lookup returns CDR1 SGHAT and CDR2 FQNNGV. After removal of 5 bases from V and 3 bases from J, the junction contained 14 bases not matched to a gene. The CDR3 spells CASSPIVGRTGDYEQYF. For the CDR3, the DNA is TGTGCCAGCAGCCCCATAGTCGGGCGGACAGGGGACTACGAGCAGTACTTC.

The chain carries TRBV24-1 and TRBJ2-3; 7 bases match TRBD1. The germline CDR1 and CDR2 sequences are KGHDR and SFDVKD. This CDR3 is built from 19 residues. The V gene end was trimmed by 5 bases and the J gene end by 2 bases; junction bases not matched to a gene: 18. Here the CDR3 reads CATSGLSRKGALNTDTQYF. The CDR3 DNA reads TGTGCCACCAGTGGCCTCTCCAGGAAGGGGGCCCTAAACACAGATACGCAGTATTTT.

V usage is TRBV7-2 and J usage is TRBJ1-5; no clear D. The CDR3 runs to 12 residues. Germline loops: CDR1 SGHTA, CDR2 FQGNSA. The germline V and J ends were trimmed by 1 base and 6 bases, with 4 bases remaining between them. The CDR3 loop is CASSLGGQPQHF. For the CDR3, the DNA is TGTGCCAGCAGCTTAGGAGGTCAGCCCCAGCATTTT.

Turning to this clone: This CDR3 is also generated by other DNA sequences in the sample. The CDR3 loop reads CSVEGRMNTEAFF. In DNA, the CDR3 is TGCAGCGTTGAGGGGAGGATGAACACTGAAGCTTTCTTT. The genes are TRBV29-1 and TRBJ1-1, with D unclear. In germline, CDR1 is SQVTM, CDR2 ANQGSEA. The CDR3 totals 13 residues. V was shortened by 3 bases and J by 0 bases, with 8 bases between the two germline ends.

This rearrangement joins TRBV5-1 to TRBJ2-3; TRBD2 matches 9 bases. Germline values: CDR1 SGHRS, CDR2 YFSETQ. The J segment lost 0 bases and the V segment lost 4 bases, leaving 6 bases of the junction unmatched. The CDR3 is made up of 16 amino acids. The CDR3, as DNA: TGCGCCAGCAGCCCCTCGACTAGCGGTAGCACAGATACGCAGTATTTT. Its protein product is CASSPSTSGSTDTQYF.